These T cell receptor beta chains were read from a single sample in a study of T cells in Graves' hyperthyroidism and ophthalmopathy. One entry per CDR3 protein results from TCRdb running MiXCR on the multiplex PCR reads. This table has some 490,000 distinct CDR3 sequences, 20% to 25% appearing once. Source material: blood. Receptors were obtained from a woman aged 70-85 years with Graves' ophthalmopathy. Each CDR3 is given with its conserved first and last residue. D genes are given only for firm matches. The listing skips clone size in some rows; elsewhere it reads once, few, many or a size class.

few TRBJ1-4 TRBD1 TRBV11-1 TGTGCCAGCAGCTTGTCACAGGGGGGAGATGAAAAACTGTTTTTT CASSLSQGGDEKLFF
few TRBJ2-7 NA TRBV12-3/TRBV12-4 TGTGCCAGCAGTTTTGGGGCTTCCTACGAGCAGTACTTC CASSFGASYEQYF
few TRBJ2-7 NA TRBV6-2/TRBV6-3 TGTGCCAGCAGTTATCACGCGCCCGGCTCCTACGAGCAGTACTTC CASSYHAPGSYEQYF
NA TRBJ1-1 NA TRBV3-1 TGTGCCAGCAGCCAAGACGCTACGAGGGGGGCGCGGGTTGAAGCTTTCTTT CASSQDATRGARVEAFF
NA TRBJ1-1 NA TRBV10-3 TGTGCCATCAGGTCCTCAGGATATGACACTGAAGCTTTCTTT CAIRSSGYDTEAFF
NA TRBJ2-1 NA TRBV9 TGTGCCAGCAGCGTAAGGGGGGGAGCCTCCTCCTACAATGAGCAGTTCTTC CASSVRGGASSYNEQFF
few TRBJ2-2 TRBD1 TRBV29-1 TGCAGCGGGACAGGGGGGGACACCGGGGAGCTGTTTTTT CSGTGGDTGELFF
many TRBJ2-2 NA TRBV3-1 TGTGCCAGCAGCCGGGTTCGAGGCACCGGGGAGCTGTTTTTT CASSRVRGTGELFF
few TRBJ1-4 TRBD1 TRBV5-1 TGCGCCAGCAGCCGTGGGACAGCGGTTGAAAAACTGTTTTTT CASSRGTAVEKLFF
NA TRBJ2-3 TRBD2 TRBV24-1 TGTGCCACCAGTGATAGCGGGAACCCGTCGGCAGATACGCAGTATTTT CATSDSGNPSADTQYF
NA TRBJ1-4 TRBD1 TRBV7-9 TGTGCCAGCAGCCAGACAGGGGGATATAATGAAAAACTGTTTTTT CASSQTGGYNEKLFF
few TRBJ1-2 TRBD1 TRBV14 TGTGCCAGCAGCCATACAGGGGGCTGGGGCTACACCTTC CASSHTGGWGYTF
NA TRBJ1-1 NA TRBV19 TGTGCCAGTAGGTTCCGGGGGATGAACACTGAAGCTTTCTTT CASRFRGMNTEAFF
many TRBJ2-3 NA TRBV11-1 TGTGCCAGCAGCCTAGCTATTAGCACAGATACGCAGTATTTT CASSLAISTDTQYF
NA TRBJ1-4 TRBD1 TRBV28 TGTGCCAGCAGTTCTGGGACAGGAAGGCTGGGTGAAAAACTGTTTTTT CASSSGTGRLGEKLFF
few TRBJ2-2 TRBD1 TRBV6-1 TGTGCCAGCAGGGGAACCCTTCAGGGGGCGCGAAACACCGGGGAGCTGTTTTTT CASRGTLQGARNTGELFF
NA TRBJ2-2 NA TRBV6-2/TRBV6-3 TGTGCCAGCAGCCCGGAAGTTGGGGTGAACACCGGGGAGCTGTTTTTT CASSPEVGVNTGELFF